The source of this T cell receptor beta chain is a study of cytomegalovirus exposure and HLA in healthy donors (TCRdb year 2017). At the level of the whole study: An earlier analysis of more than 550 of the donors reported roughly 300 Gb of sequence data and around 110 million unique TCR beta sequences obtained from 150 million to 200 million T cells. An early release covering roughly 640 HLA-typed donors comprised 300 to 350 gigabases of sequencing data and 85 million to 100 million unique TCR sequences. An earlier analysis of around 580 of the donors used high-throughput TCR beta sequencing to judge whether each TCR beta V gene segment behaved as functional or pseudogenic. The study aimed to test whether cataloging public T cell receptors could reveal signatures of past pathogen exposure. Both class I and class II loci were covered by HLA typing, at four-digit resolution. To predict cytomegalovirus infection status, the study combined high-throughput TCR immunosequencing, statistical association of individual TCRs with disease status, and machine learning. A few DR-DQ haplotypes were treated as single units for association and clustering because of strong linkage in the cohort. A later genetic analysis used genome-wide SNP genotypes for about 65% of the roughly 670 donors, treating that subset as a discovery cohort. Using immunosequencing, the study profiled T cell repertoires from fewer than 850 subjects and related those repertoires to cytomegalovirus serostatus. On average, roughly 240,000 unique TCR beta nucleotide sequences were sequenced per donor among a few hundred genotyped donors of the cohort, with around 19% of those sequences being non-productive. To study patterns of TCR occurrence, a later analysis re-analyzed previously published TCR beta repertoires from around 670 donors and added high-resolution HLA genotyping. Every discovery cohort repertoire had been produced on one sequencing platform. A separate validation cohort of 100 to 150 different subjects was used in addition to the 666-subject first cohort. Among the roughly 430 genotyped donors, approximately 81% belonged to the genetic ancestry cluster associated with self-reported Caucasian donors. The later analysis used no new phenotypic data to find candidate immune exposures, relying instead on TCR beta sequences and their occurrence across donors. The number of typed donors differed by locus: 629-630 for A, B, C, DRB1 and DQB1; 500 to 550 for DQA1; 606 for DPA1; and about 470 for DPB1. Donor age, sex, ethnicity and CMV serostatus were compiled alongside the repertoire data.

In total, 500 to 700 healthy bone marrow donors made up the cohort. At the time of sampling, all cohort members were nominally healthy, though unrecorded immune exposures were likely present. The donor was CMV seronegative and belonged to the group of more than 300 seronegative cohort members. A peripheral blood sample was collected from each donor, and TCR beta sequencing was performed on peripheral blood mononuclear cells. The Qiagen DNeasy Blood Extraction Kit was used to extract genomic DNA from the blood cell samples. Findings and caveats that apply to the study as a whole: Roughly uniform sequencing depth across donors was assumed in presence/absence analyses, although this assumption may not hold. A later analysis found that most CMV-associated TCR beta chains appeared HLA-restricted, with HLA associations seemingly driven largely by CMV exposure. A further reported finding was that TCR beta sequences accurately predicted the HLA-A and HLA-B alleles for most subjects in the first cohort. HLA typing was unavailable for some donors at each locus, so association tests used only the typed subset. According to the authors, the approach could potentially be generalized to other disease states and immunological phenotypes. According to a later analysis, parvovirus B19, influenza, CMV and Epstein-Barr virus appeared linked to several top co-occurrence clusters. At a false discovery rate of 0.05, a later analysis linked about 17,000 TCR beta sequences to specific HLA alleles. Correlated functional status among segregating V segments might reflect linkage disequilibrium, but an unknown experimental factor could not be ruled out. In the study, approximately 160 TCR beta chains were listed as associated with cytomegalovirus. About 17 rarely observed V segments, including chromosome 9 orphons, were excluded from the earlier analysis of several hundred of the donors because counts were too low. In vitro tests confirmed that a few of the cytomegalovirus-associated TCR beta chains recognize cytomegalovirus antigens. Broadly in line with IMGT annotations, most TCR beta V segments showed up in productive rearrangements about 87% or about 30% of the time in an earlier analysis of approximately 600 of the donors. The classifier was reported to diagnose cytomegalovirus status with high specificity and sensitivity in both the original and validation cohorts. In a later analysis, TCR association rates were found to vary across HLA loci, with the most associated TCRs seen for DRB1 alleles and the fewest for HLA-C alleles. Only TCR beta chains were sequenced in this cohort, and the absence of alpha or paired-chain data limited detectable features. An association between a missense DCLRE1C variant and V-gene and J-gene trimming of TCR beta chains was found in a later genetic analysis and replicated in an independent cohort. Some IMGT-functional V segments, including TRBV6-2 and TRBV6-3, could not be told apart with the 87-base-pair reads, so those segments were excluded. According to a later genetic analysis, donors in an Asian-associated ancestry cluster had fewer N-insertions in productive TCRs than the approximately 650-donor mean. Most TCR sequences were seen in very few donors, while some public TCRs were found in many individuals. Strong co-occurrence of HLA alleles, especially DR and DQ, made assigning TCR associations to individual alleles difficult. A group of highly shared sequence variants was considered likely to be a technical artifact of the sequencing pipeline. For the cohort, immune exposure information was limited to CMV serostatus. In a later analysis, HLA-associated TCR beta chains were found to be more clonally expanded and to have lower generation probabilities than equally common non-associated chains.

Unmatched junction bases come to 7, with V trimmed by 4 bases and J by 4 bases. CDR1 and CDR2, per the germline V gene, are SGDLS and YYNGEE. Inclusive of the bounding cysteine and phenylalanine, the CDR3 is 15 residues long. Solely the CDR3 DNA is kept, with 45 bases framed from the first base. About this clone: The antigen it recognizes is unknown. Within one base of it there is no much larger clone, and no base qualities were kept.

The library was obtained by the immunoSEQ multiplex PCR assay. The multiplex PCR relied on a mix of 60 forward primers for TCR Vbeta segments and 13 reverse primers for TCR Jbeta segments. The CDR3 region of rearranged TCR beta genes was amplified from genomic DNA with a multiplex PCR assay. The amplified TCR beta libraries were sequenced on the Illumina HiSeq System as 87-base-pair reads. The source study handled its data this way. A later analysis tallied approximately 87 million unique TCR beta chains across the 700 or so repertoires, and some 12 million of those chains were shared by two or more donors. A nearest-neighbor algorithm error-corrected the raw reads and collapsed the reads into unique sequences, merging closely related sequences to remove PCR and sequencing errors. To assign V, D and J gene segments, CDR3 sequences were aligned to IMGT reference sequences. Each retained sequence needed at least a six-nucleotide match to both a V gene segment and a J gene segment. Rearrangements were classified as productive when the CDR3 lacked stop codons and remained in frame with V and J, and all other rearrangements were classified as non-productive. Following IMGT convention, CDR3 was defined as the stretch from the second conserved V-encoded cysteine up to the conserved J-encoded phenylalanine. Sequences without an unambiguous match to a single V gene segment were excluded from the earlier analysis of approximately 600 of the donors. In an earlier analysis of about 590 of the donors, a V segment was called functional when productive rearrangements were above 56.7%, and segregating when the standard deviation between donors exceeded 5%. A statistical classification framework was developed to diagnose cytomegalovirus status using the catalog of TCR beta chain sequences. In a later analysis, V and J genes were assigned by comparing TCR nucleotide sequences against IMGT/GENE-DB human TR gene sequences. Using the TCRdist pipeline, a later analysis assigned CDR3 sequences along with most-parsimonious VDJ recombination scenarios. In a later analysis, each TCR beta chain was defined by its CDR3 amino acid sequence together with its V-gene family, and reads lacking a unique V-gene family were excluded. To address suspected cross-contamination and a sequencing artifact, a later analysis removed some 620 highly shared, low-generation-probability nucleotide sequences. In a later analysis, a clonal expansion index was calculated for each public chain from normalized within-repertoire ranks of inferred template counts. In a later analysis, generation probabilities were computed using a VDJ recombination model fitted to out-of-frame rearrangements, and the results were checked against IGoR. In a later analysis, TCR-TCR, TCR-HLA and TCR-CMV co-occurrence was scored with hypergeometric tests, and a repertoire-size bias correction was applied to TCR pairs. In a later analysis, false discovery rates were estimated by permuting HLA or CMV assignments 20 times. In a later analysis, co-occurring TCRs were grouped using DBSCAN, and TCRdist sequence similarity was added for clustering within HLA-allele-positive subsets. For co-occurrence clustering, repertoires with fewer than 30,000 or more than 120,000 public chains were excluded, along with roughly 5 repertoires with anomalous nucleotide sharing. Not all clones reach the TCRdb copy of this immuneACCESS table, which keeps in-frame sequences only. Checked studies attribute under half of the gap to unresolved V genes and leave the rest unexplained. Clone size and the V and J calls come from that table; the DNA yielded D and trimming. This sample has some 190,000 clones in its table, and 79% of those were observed once. In total, the top ten clones hold 1.5% to 2% of the sample.

The TCR sequence derives from a woman between 50 and 59 years old in good health and CMV-seronegative. Recombination connected TRBV9 to TRBJ1-1, and 10 junctional nucleotides match TRBD1. Input material: PBMCs. The CDR3 protein: CASSSRTGGPTEAFF. Read as DNA, the sequence is TGTGCCAGCAGCTCTCGGACAGGGGGTCCCACTGAAGCTTTCTTT.